These T cell receptor beta chains were read from a single sample in a study of cytomegalovirus exposure and HLA in healthy donors. TCRdb's copy holds only in-frame clones and misses some; the assay was immunoSEQ multiplex PCR. The table shows approximately 140,000 clones, with roughly three quarters occurring only once. Sequences were obtained from PBMCs. The receptor set was obtained from a man younger than 35 in good health and CMV-seronegative. CDR3s include the opening cysteine and the closing phenylalanine or tryptophan. D genes are given only for firm matches. Clone size is given for some rows only: seen once, a few or many times, or a class if the clone is expanded.

-,TRBJ1-4,-,TRBV7-6,14,CASSSVRGGEKLFF
-,TRBJ1-2,once,TRBV27,12,CASSSQGTGYTF
-,TRBJ2-5,-,TRBV25-1,14,CASSGGGAGETQYF
-,TRBJ2-2,-,TRBV18,15,CASSPNSLNTGELFF
-,TRBJ1-3,-,TRBV10-3,14,CAISLGAAGNTIYF
TRBD1,TRBJ2-5,-,TRBV9,16,CASSVTGTGGEETQYF
-,TRBJ2-7,-,TRBV6-1,13,CASTLETAYEQYF
-,TRBJ2-7,-,TRBV5-1,17,CASSPIPRDTTRDEQYF
TRBD1,TRBJ1-4,-,TRBV19,14,CASSIRGRDEKLFF
-,TRBJ1-4,-,TRBV5-1,17,CASSGGGTSATNEKLFF
-,TRBJ2-2,-,TRBV7-2,12,CASSPLTGELFF
-,TRBJ1-3,-,TRBV7-9,17,CASSLGQPGSSGNTIYF
-,TRBJ2-7,-,TRBV11-2,17,CASSLDIRGAAYYEQYF
-,TRBJ1-5,few,TRBV4-1,15,CASSPGLWSNQPQHF
-,TRBJ1-2,-,TRBV4-3,16,CASSQDPAGDGHGYTF
-,TRBJ1-2,-,TRBV6-5,13,CASRVSQGSGYTF
TRBD1,TRBJ2-3,-,TRBV9,17,CASSVAWDRKHPDTQYF
TRBD1,TRBJ2-7,-,TRBV23-1,15,CASSAGTDCSYEQYF
TRBD1,TRBJ1-5,-,TRBV27,15,CASSSQGAYNQPQHF
-,TRBJ2-3,-,TRBV19,14,CASKSGGWTDTQYF
TRBD2,TRBJ2-5,-,TRBV11-3,18,CASSLGLAGSHGIETQYF
-,TRBJ2-1,-,TRBV5-4,13,CASSSQGFNEQFF
TRBD1,TRBJ2-5,-,TRBV6-1,15,CASSERDRGRETQYF
-,TRBJ1-6,-,TRBV30,14,CAWSVEGAGSPLHF
-,TRBJ1-1,-,TRBV7-3,15,CASSPRPGANTEAFF
-,TRBJ1-1,-,TRBV5-8,14,CASSLVGGGTEAFF
TRBD1,TRBJ2-3,once,TRBV30,15,CAWSLGQGGTDTQYF
TRBD2,TRBJ2-1,-,TRBV4-2,16,CASSQDRAGAYNEQFF
TRBD1,TRBJ2-5,-,TRBV4-2,14,CASSTRQGQETQYF
TRBD2,TRBJ2-6,-,TRBV30,18,CAWSRWSGTTTGANVLTF
TRBD1,TRBJ1-2,-,TRBV7-6,13,CASSLAGQPRYTF
-,TRBJ1-5,-,TRBV19,13,CASSIGRARPQHF
TRBD1,TRBJ2-1,-,TRBV5-1,15,CASTNRDRVYNEQFF
TRBD1,TRBJ2-2,-,TRBV11-2,16,CASSFLQGANTGELFF
-,TRBJ2-5,-,TRBV5-1,14,CASSLRTAQETQYF
-,TRBJ1-2,once,TRBV14,15,CASSPSGGVMLVYTF
-,TRBJ2-7,-,TRBV5-6,13,CASSYRASYEQYF
TRBD2,TRBJ2-7,-,TRBV7-9,16,CASSLGSASGPGEQYF
TRBD2,TRBJ2-5,-,TRBV4-2,16,CASSPRLAGFQETQYF
-,TRBJ2-5,-,TRBV4-3,12,CASSQGGETQYF
-,TRBJ1-1,few,TRBV13,15,CASSPNRDYALGAFF
TRBD1,TRBJ2-5,-,TRBV4-2,16,CASSRSGTGDLETQYF
-,TRBJ1-1,-,TRBV7-2,13,CASIQRVNTEAFF
TRBD1,TRBJ1-4,few,TRBV2,13,CASGGQANEKLFF
TRBD1,TRBJ2-5,-,TRBV5-1,13,CASSSTGEETQYF
TRBD1,TRBJ2-3,-,TRBV5-1,15,CASSIGQASTDTQYF
-,TRBJ1-2,few,TRBV19,15,CASTFPQGIGYGYTF
TRBD1,TRBJ1-2,-,TRBV5-4,16,CASSLAGGQAYYGYTF
-,TRBJ1-3,-,TRBV4-2,17,CASSQRPETSSGNTIYF
TRBD1,TRBJ1-1,few,TRBV6-5,15,CASSYARTGRTEAFF
-,TRBJ1-2,-,TRBV5-8,15,CASSLPAGRNYGYTF
-,TRBJ1-1,-,TRBV5-5,12,CASSLDGSEAFF
-,TRBJ2-5,-,TRBV4-1,14,CASSQVQGRETQYF
-,TRBJ2-3,-,TRBV30,15,CAWRVLGGAGDTQYF
TRBD1,TRBJ1-2,-,TRBV5-4,16,CASSLAADRPGYGYTF
-,TRBJ1-1,-,TRBV7-2,17,CASSLGPGVIRNTEAFF
-,TRBJ1-2,-,TRBV7-2,19,CASSLAAQAFGKFNYGYTF